A selection of T cell receptor beta chains follows, all from one sample in a study of cytomegalovirus exposure and HLA in healthy donors. TCRdb keeps only in-frame clones here, not all; method: immunoSEQ multiplex PCR. The data hold 110,000 to 150,000 clones, with 72% observed a single time. Sample: PBMCs. Receptors originate from a man aged 35 to 55 in good health and CMV-seronegative. Both conserved end residues are part of each CDR3. A D gene is named only where the DNA matches it firmly. Clone size is given for some rows only: seen once, a few or many times, or a class if the clone is expanded.

clone_size	v_call	d_call	j_call	cdr3_nt	cdr3_aa
-	TRBV7-8	-	TRBJ1-4	TGTGCCAGCAGCTTAGCAACAGGCCACAATGAAAAACTGTTTTTT	CASSLATGHNEKLFF
-	TRBV5-4	TRBD1	TRBJ2-7	TGTGCCAGCAGTCCGGACAGGGCGATCTACGAGCAGTACTTC	CASSPDRAIYEQYF
-	TRBV7-9	TRBD2	TRBJ2-2	TGTGCCAGCAGCCCACCCCGGCTAGCGGGGACCGGGGAGCTGTTTTTT	CASSPPRLAGTGELFF
-	TRBV5-6	TRBD1	TRBJ1-5	TGTGCCAGCAGCGGCACAGGGGAAGGGGCTCAGCCCCAGCATTTT	CASSGTGEGAQPQHF
few	TRBV4-1	-	TRBJ1-5	TGCGCCAGCAGCCAAGATATGGAGGGACAGCCCCAGCATTTT	CASSQDMEGQPQHF
once	TRBV6-1	-	TRBJ2-1	TGTGCCAGCAGTCCCCGAGATGAGCAGTTCTTC	CASSPRDEQFF
-	TRBV9	TRBD2	TRBJ2-7	TGTGCCAGCAGCGTTCTAGCGGGAGCGACCTACGAGCAGTACTTC	CASSVLAGATYEQYF
-	TRBV4-2	TRBD1	TRBJ1-1	TGTGCCAGCAGGTCCGGGACAGGGGAGGATTTCGCTGAAGCTTTCTTT	CASRSGTGEDFAEAFF
-	TRBV28	-	TRBJ2-3	TGTGCCAGCAGTTTGCCGACTGGGAGCACAGATACGCAGTATTTT	CASSLPTGSTDTQYF
once	TRBV10-1	-	TRBJ1-2	TGCGCCAGCAGTGGACGGGGGGCGAAAGGCTACCCCTTC	CASSGRGAKGYPF
-	TRBV19	TRBD2	TRBJ2-3	TGTGCCAGTAGTATAGATCTGCTAGCGGGGGGGGACACAGATACGCAGTATTTT	CASSIDLLAGGDTDTQYF
-	TRBV23-1	TRBD1	TRBJ2-7	TGCGCCAGCAGTCAATGGGACAGCCACTCCTACGAGCAGTACTTC	CASSQWDSHSYEQYF
-	TRBV29-1	TRBD1	TRBJ1-2	TGCAGCGGCGACCAGGGGGCGAACTATGGCTACACCTTC	CSGDQGANYGYTF
-	TRBV2	TRBD1	TRBJ2-1	TGTGCCAGCACCCGGGACAGGGTATCCCATGAGCAGTTCTTC	CASTRDRVSHEQFF
-	TRBV5-8	TRBD1	TRBJ1-5	TGTGCCAGCAGCCACAGGGGTGGGGGTCAGCCCCAGCATTTT	CASSHRGGGQPQHF
-	TRBV6-9	TRBD1	TRBJ1-4	TGTGCCAGCAGTTTCGGGACAGGGTTAGAAAAACTGTTTTTT	CASSFGTGLEKLFF
-	TRBV18	TRBD1	TRBJ1-2	TGTGCCAGCTCACCACTCGTACAGGGGGATGGCTACACCTTC	CASSPLVQGDGYTF
few	TRBV7-2	-	TRBJ1-1	TGTGCCAGCAGCCCTAGCACAGGGCAGGAAGCTTTCTTT	CASSPSTGQEAFF
few	TRBV6-1	-	TRBJ2-1	TGTGCCAGCAGTGAGCAGGTCAGGGACTGGGACAATGAGCAGTTCTTC	CASSEQVRDWDNEQFF
-	TRBV6-1	TRBD1	TRBJ1-5	TGTGCCAGCAGTGAGCGGAGACAGGGGGCCTTTAGCAATCAGCCCCAGCATTTT	CASSERRQGAFSNQPQHF
-	TRBV12-5	TRBD2	TRBJ2-5	TGTGCTAGTGGAGGCCAGGGAGGGGAAGAGACCCAGTACTTC	CASGGQGGEETQYF
-	TRBV18	-	TRBJ1-1	TGTGCCAGCTCCCTACCGGATAGGCGGGACACTGAAGCTTTCTTT	CASSLPDRRDTEAFF
-	TRBV2	TRBD1	TRBJ2-7	TGTGCCAGCAGTGAGAGGACAGGGGCGGACGAGCAGTACTTC	CASSERTGADEQYF
once	TRBV15	TRBD1	TRBJ1-1	TGTGCCACCGAGGAGGACAGGGGGCACACTGAAGCTTTCTTT	CATEEDRGHTEAFF
-	TRBV2	TRBD1	TRBJ2-7	TGTGCCAGCAGCGGGCAGGGGGTTAACGAGCAGTACTTC	CASSGQGVNEQYF
-	TRBV29-1	-	TRBJ2-7	TGCAGCGTTGAGGAGACAGCCTACGAGCAGTACTTC	CSVEETAYEQYF
-	TRBV5-1	-	TRBJ1-1	TGCGCCAGCAGCTTGTTTGTCAGGCAGAACACTGAAGCTTTCTTT	CASSLFVRQNTEAFF
-	TRBV10-3	TRBD2	TRBJ2-7	TGTGCCATCAGTGGTGCTAGCGGGGTGTCCTACGAGCAGTACTTC	CAISGASGVSYEQYF
once	TRBV4-1	TRBD1	TRBJ2-4	TGCGCCAGCAGCCTTGGGACAGGGGTCGTTCAGTACTTC	CASSLGTGVVQYF
-	TRBV2	TRBD1	TRBJ1-1	TGTGCCAGCAGAAGACAGGGGGCACGAACTGAAGCTTTCTTT	CASRRQGARTEAFF
-	TRBV5-1	-	TRBJ2-4	TGCGCCAGCAGCTTGGATCAGGGGATGGGCATTCAGTACTTC	CASSLDQGMGIQYF
-	TRBV9	TRBD1	TRBJ1-1	TGTGCCAGCAGCGTAGGGGGACAGGGCCTGGGGACTGAAGCTTTCTTT	CASSVGGQGLGTEAFF
-	TRBV9	-	TRBJ2-1	TGTGCCAGCAGCGTAATAGGAGGGAGTGCGTACAATGAGCAGTTCTTC	CASSVIGGSAYNEQFF
medium-sized	TRBV6-1	-	TRBJ2-1	TGTGCCAGCAGTGAACACACAGGGTCAGGGTACAATGAGCAGTTCTTC	CASSEHTGSGYNEQFF
-	TRBV10-2	TRBD1	TRBJ2-2	TGCGCCGTCGGGACAGGGGACAACACCGGGGAGCTGTTTTTT	CAVGTGDNTGELFF
-	TRBV6-4	TRBD1	TRBJ2-7	TGTGCCAGCAGTGAATCCGACAGGGTCCCCTACGAGCAGTACTTC	CASSESDRVPYEQYF
-	TRBV5-1	-	TRBJ1-5	TGCGCCAGCAGCTGGGACTCAAATCAGCCCCAGCATTTT	CASSWDSNQPQHF
-	TRBV7-6	-	TRBJ2-7	TGTGCCAGCAGCGCCCCGGGGTCCTACGAGCAGTACTTC	CASSAPGSYEQYF
-	TRBV10-1	-	TRBJ2-3	TGCGCCAGCAGTAAAAATAGCGGAGCTGATACGCAGTATTTT	CASSKNSGADTQYF
-	TRBV13	TRBD2	TRBJ2-1	TGTGCCAGCAGCTTACTCCTACGGGGGGGCCGAAAGGGTGAGCAGTTCTTC	CASSLLLRGGRKGEQFF
-	TRBV7-3	TRBD1	TRBJ1-2	TGTGCCAGCAGCCTGGACAGGTGGGGGGATGGCTACACCTTC	CASSLDRWGDGYTF
-	TRBV21-1	-	TRBJ1-1	TGTGCCAGCAGCAAAGGGGACATCTTGAACACTGAAGCTTTCTTT	CASSKGDILNTEAFF
-	TRBV6-5	-	TRBJ1-6	TGTGCCAGCAGTTATGACCAGGCTGCTCCTTCACCCCTCCACTTT	CASSYDQAAPSPLHF
-	TRBV6-5	TRBD2	TRBJ2-1	TGTGCCAGCAGCCGGGGACTAGCGGGGGGCAATGAGCAGTTCTTC	CASSRGLAGGNEQFF
-	TRBV15	-	TRBJ1-3	TGTGCCACCAGCAGAGATACAGGTTCTGGAAACACCATATATTTT	CATSRDTGSGNTIYF
-	TRBV7-2	TRBD2	TRBJ2-1	TGTGCCAGCAGCTCACGACTAGCGGGAGGGCACTACAATGAGCAGTTCTTC	CASSSRLAGGHYNEQFF
-	TRBV28	TRBD1	TRBJ2-7	TGTGCCAGCAGCGATGTAATCCGGGACAGGGGCATCGACGAGCAGTACTTC	CASSDVIRDRGIDEQYF
few	TRBV27	TRBD1	TRBJ1-2	TGTGCCAGCGGGGACAGCATCTATGGCTACACCTTC	CASGDSIYGYTF
-	TRBV5-8	-	TRBJ2-7	TGTGCCAGCAGACCGGAGGGCTACGAGCAGTACTTC	CASRPEGYEQYF
-	TRBV7-8	TRBD1	TRBJ1-5	TGTGCCAGCAGCCCCCGGAGGACAGGCCTTAGCTATCAGCCCCAGCATTTT	CASSPRRTGLSYQPQHF
few	TRBV28	TRBD1	TRBJ1-5	TGTGCCAGCAGGGAGGGGACAGTTTATCAGCCCCAGAATTTT	CASREGTVYQPQNF
-	TRBV9	-	TRBJ2-3	TGTGCCAGCAGCGTAGCCCCCCACACAGATACGCAGTATTTT	CASSVAPHTDTQYF
-	TRBV4-1	TRBD1	TRBJ2-7	TGCGCCAGCAGCCAACCCGCACAGGGGTCTCCCGCCTACGAGCAGTACTTC	CASSQPAQGSPAYEQYF
-	TRBV7-9	-	TRBJ1-2	TGTGCCAGCAGCTTAGGAGAGGATGGCTACACCTTC	CASSLGEDGYTF
-	TRBV14	TRBD2	TRBJ2-7	TGTGCCAGCAGTCAACCGGGACTAGCGGGGGGGCATTCCTACGAGCAGTACTTC	CASSQPGLAGGHSYEQYF
-	TRBV27	TRBD1	TRBJ1-1	TGTGCCAGCAGCAGAGGACAGGGGGCTGTCGTGAACACTGAAGCTTTCTTT	CASSRGQGAVVNTEAFF
few	TRBV7-8	TRBD1	TRBJ2-2	TGTGCCAGCAGCTATATCGGGACAGCGGACGGGGAGCTGTTTTTT	CASSYIGTADGELFF
-	TRBV6-1	TRBD1	TRBJ1-1	TGTGCCAGCAGTCGGGAGGGGGCAGGTGAAGCTTTCTTT	CASSREGAGEAFF
-	TRBV19	-	TRBJ1-2	TGTGCCAGTATCCCTCGGACAGCCGGATCCAGCGGCTACACCTTC	CASIPRTAGSSGYTF
-	TRBV4-1	TRBD1	TRBJ1-2	TGCGCCAGCAGCCAAGGGAAAGGGGACAGGGGTTCGGGCTACACCTTC	CASSQGKGDRGSGYTF